This note documents a single TCR beta chain sequence. Seattle patients were enrolled while actively infected and followed longitudinally. This entry is derived from a study of blood T cell repertoires in COVID-19. Trimming took off 2 bases at V and 0 bases at J, with 5 bases between the two ends. The CDR3 consists of 13 residues. Germline V gene lookup returns CDR1 GTSNPN and CDR2 SVGIG (reference sequence). Assay used: immunoSEQ multiplex PCR; TCRdb lists only in-frame clones, some missing. The sample has more than 200,000 clones; roughly 86% are singletons. The V call is TRBV30, the J call TRBJ1-3; D remains ambiguous. This sequence was found in a woman between 55 and 75 years old with COVID-19, enrolled during active disease. The source material was peripheral blood. The CDR3 DNA reads as TGTGCCTGGAGTCTAGACTCTGGAAACACCATATATTTT. Protein product: CAWSLDSGNTIYF.